The 26 T cell receptor beta chains below come from one sample, sequenced in a study of blood T cell repertoires in COVID-19. This table comes from immunoSEQ multiplex PCR, and its TCRdb copy is limited to in-frame clones, with some not included. Among under 200,000 clones listed, about 83% were seen once. Sequenced input: peripheral blood. The receptors stem from a woman between 65 and 79 years old who had recovered from COVID-19.

This chain joins TRBV6-5 and TRBJ1-2, with TRBD1 identical over 7 bases. CDR1 MNHEY and CDR2 SVGAGI come from the germline V gene. V gave up 9 bases and J gave up 5 bases; unmatched junction bases: 6. The CDR3 sequence is 12 residues long. CDR3 region: CARPGQSYGYTF. For the CDR3, the DNA is TGTGCCAGGCCGGGACAGAGTTATGGCTACACCTTC.

The chain is built from TRBV30 and TRBJ1-5, with D perhaps TRBD1 (6 bases). The CDR3 consists of 15 residues. Looked up from germline, CDR1 is GTSNPN and CDR2 is SVGIG (reference sequence). Trimming left V 0 bases short and J 2 bases short, with 11 bases between. CDR3 loop: CAWSVSGDGNQPQHF. The CDR3, as DNA: TGTGCCTGGAGTGTATCAGGGGACGGCAATCAGCCCCAGCATTTT.

The gene calls are TRBV24-1 and TRBJ2-7; perhaps TRBD2 as D (6 bases). Germline CDR1 KGHDR, CDR2 SFDVKD. This CDR3 is 14 amino acids long. Between the trimmed V and J ends, which lost 6 bases and 2 bases, there was a span of 13 bases. The CDR3 DNA is TGTGCCACCAGTCCCGGACTAACCCCCTACGAGCAGTACTTC. It specifies CATSPGLTPYEQYF.

In this sample, this clone turned up a few times. The chain is built from TRBV5-4 and TRBJ2-7; 14 bases align to TRBD2. J was trimmed by 1 base and V by 3 bases; bases with no gene match: 6. This CDR3 region has 17 residues. Germline V gives CDR1 SGHNT, CDR2 YYREEE (reference sequence). CDR3 amino acids: CASSSGTSGSRSYEQYF. The CDR3 region has the DNA TGTGCCAGCAGCTCCGGGACTAGCGGGAGTAGGTCCTACGAGCAGTACTTC.

The V gene is TRBV9, the J gene TRBJ1-3, with 9 bases fitting TRBD1. This CDR3 is built from 15 residues. J was trimmed by 4 bases and V by 4 bases; bases with no gene match: 6. Germline CDR1 is SGDLS and CDR2 is YYNGEE. CDR3 sequence reads: CASSPQGATGNTIYF. In DNA form, the CDR3 reads TGTGCCAGCAGCCCACAGGGGGCAACAGGAAACACCATATATTTT.

The rearrangement links TRBV10-3 to TRBJ2-2; D might be TRBD2 (6 bases). CDR1 and CDR2 from the germline V gene are ENHRY and SYGVKD. This CDR3 has 13 amino acids. Trimming left V 9 bases short and J 4 bases short, with 12 bases between. The chain's CDR3 is CAIAPGATGELFF. As DNA, the CDR3 is TGTGCCATTGCCCCGGGAGCCACCGGGGAGCTGTTTTTT.

This clone was observed a single time. The chain employs TRBV7-3 and TRBJ2-3, with D perhaps matching TRBD2 (7 bases). V lost 5 bases and J 1 base, leaving 13 bases between the germline ends. Germline V gene lookup returns CDR1 SGHTA and CDR2 FQGTGA. The CDR3 sequence is 15 residues long. CDR3 amino acids: CASSPWRGRTDTQYF. The CDR3 DNA sequence: TGTGCCAGCAGCCCCTGGCGGGGGCGCACAGATACGCAGTATTTT.

The chain recombines TRBV6-5 with TRBJ1-6; possibly TRBD1 for D (5 bases). The length of the CDR3 is 14 residues. V was pared by 7 bases and J by 8 bases, with 15 bases between. CDR1 and CDR2 (germline): MNHEY, SVGAGI. The DNA for the CDR3 is TGTGCCAGCAACACAGGACCGCTCGATTCACCCCTCCACTTT. It codes for CASNTGPLDSPLHF.

The chain recombines TRBV7-2 with TRBJ1-2; 9 nucleotides agree with TRBD1. The CDR3 extends over 14 amino acids. The V gene's germline CDR1 is SGHTA and CDR2 FQGNSA. Germline trimming cut 5 bases from V and 6 bases from J; bases unmatched to any gene: 7. The CDR3 nucleotides are TGTGCCAGCAGCATCACCGGGACAGGGCATGGCTACACCTTC. Its translation: CASSITGTGHGYTF. The complete variable domain, with remaining parts taken from reference TRBV7-2 and TRBJ1-2, reads GAGVSQSPSNKVTEKGKDVELRCDPISGHTALYWYRQSLGQGLEFLIYFQGNSAPDKSGLPSDRFSAERTGGSVSTLTIQRTQQEDSAVYLCASSITGTGHGYTFGSGTRLTVV.

This clone was recorded a few times. V usage is TRBV19 and J usage is TRBJ2-4, with a tentative D call TRBD2 (6 bases). Trimming took 4 bases from V and 5 from J, leaving 12 bases between them. CDR3 size: 14 residues. CDR1 is LNHDA, CDR2 SQIVND, per germline (reference sequence). The CDR3 loop is CASSTRRRENIQYF. The CDR3 DNA is TGTGCCAGTAGTACCCGGAGGAGGGAAAACATTCAGTACTTC.

A single count supports this clone. The V gene is TRBV28, the J gene TRBJ1-2; possibly TRBD1 for D (5 bases). With 3 bases removed from V and 5 bases from J, the gap between germline ends came to 7 bases. Germline V gene data show CDR1 as MDHEN and CDR2 as SYDVKM. CDR3 length: 12 residues. In DNA, the CDR3 is TGTGCCAGCAGTTTGAGACAGTATGGCTACACCTTC. The encoded protein is CASSLRQYGYTF.

The rearrangement joins TRBV19 to TRBJ2-5; maybe TRBD1 (6 bases). Trimming removed 5 bases from V and 4 bases from J, with 14 bases in between. The CDR3 is made up of 14 amino acids. CDR1 LNHDA and CDR2 SQIVND come from the germline V gene (reference sequence). The CDR3 nucleotides read TGTGCCAGTAGTCCCAGGGGATGGGGAGAGACCCAGTACTTC. This translates into CASSPRGWGETQYF.

This clone was picked up a small number of times. The J gene is TRBJ2-3, the V gene TRBV28, with 8 bases fitting TRBD2. CDR3 length: 13 residues. Trimming at V came to 5 bases and at J to 6 bases, leaving 4 bases not matched to a gene. Germline V CDR1 and CDR2: MDHEN, SYDVKM. This CDR3 is CASSPPGGDTQYF. The DNA for the CDR3 is TGTGCCAGCAGTCCCCCGGGGGGGGATACGCAGTATTTT.

This CDR3 reads CASSPIVDRGTYEQYF. CDR3 DNA sequence: TGTGCCAGCTCACCCATAGTGGACAGGGGGACCTACGAGCAGTACTTC. V is TRBV18 and J is TRBJ2-7, with 10 bases fitting TRBD1. Germline assignment: CDR1 KGHSH and CDR2 LQKENI. This CDR3 is 16 amino acids long. The junction had 7 bases not matched to a gene; V was cut back by 3 bases and J by 2 bases.

This sequence joins TRBV5-1 and TRBJ2-1; the match to TRBD2 covers 10 bases. Looked up from germline, CDR1 is SGHRS and CDR2 is YFSETQ. The CDR3 consists of 17 residues. V lost 0 bases to trimming and J lost 0 bases; unmatched junction nucleotides: 3. The CDR3 protein is CASSLGLAGPSYNEQFF. The CDR3, as DNA: TGCGCCAGCAGCTTGGGACTAGCGGGTCCCTCCTACAATGAGCAGTTCTTC.

The chain uses TRBV11-2 and TRBJ1-1; D is unresolved. Germline V gives CDR1 SGHAT, CDR2 FQNNGV. Trimming shortened V by 5 bases and J by 2 bases, and 12 bases separated the two germline ends. The CDR3 loop spans 14 amino acids. The CDR3 sequence is CASSQRSTNTEAFF. CDR3 DNA sequence: TGTGCCAGCAGCCAGCGGTCTACCAACACTGAAGCTTTCTTT.

The genes are TRBV5-1 and TRBJ2-6; a possible D gene is TRBD2 (6 bases). The CDR3 covers 18 residues. Looked up from germline, CDR1 is SGHRS and CDR2 is YFSETQ. The V and J ends lost 4 bases and 1 base respectively, with 18 bases between them. CDR3 sequence: CASSLGFAGWSGANVLTF. The CDR3 region has the DNA TGCGCCAGCAGCCTTGGGTTCGCGGGGTGGTCTGGGGCCAACGTCCTGACTTTC.

This chain uses TRBV28 with TRBJ1-4; D gene ambiguous. The CDR3 length is 15 residues. With 5 bases removed from V and 8 bases from J, the gap between germline ends came to 18 bases. Germline CDR1 reads MDHEN; CDR2 reads SYDVKM. CDR3 coding DNA: TGTGCCAGCAGTGCCCCAGCGGCCTTGAAGGAAAAACTGTTTTTT. It is translated as CASSAPAALKEKLFF.

The V call is TRBV5-1, the J call TRBJ1-1, with D tentatively TRBD1 (5 bases). The CDR3 is made up of 15 amino acids. Germline-derived CDR1 and CDR2 are SGHRS and YFSETQ. V shed 4 bases and J shed 0 bases, with 13 bases lying between them. CDR3 amino acids: CASSGERGVNTEAFF. CDR3 bases: TGCGCCAGCAGCGGAGAACGGGGGGTGAACACTGAAGCTTTCTTT.

The chain combines TRBV6-5 with TRBJ1-5; 11 bases fit TRBD1. Germline CDR1 is MNHEY and CDR2 is SVGAGI. CDR3 length equals 15 residues. With 4 bases clipped from V and 7 bases from J, the junction kept 6 bases outside the gene matches. The CDR3 bases are TGTGCCAGCAGTTTGGACAGGGGGCAGGGCCAGCCCCAGCATTTT. It translates to CASSLDRGQGQPQHF.

The rearrangement links TRBV30 to TRBJ1-1; D is unresolved. The CDR3 is 14 residues long. Deletions cut 2 bases from V and 4 bases from J, with 14 bases between. Per germline, CDR1 GTSNPN and CDR2 SVGIG (reference sequence). The CDR3 DNA is TGTGCCTGGAGTACCCCGGGAGGGTTCACTGAAGCTTTCTTT. This encodes CAWSTPGGFTEAFF.

The chain has TRBV20-1 and TRBJ2-7, with 8 bases fitting TRBD2. The length of the CDR3 is 14 residues. Germline V gene lookup returns CDR1 DFQATT and CDR2 SNEGSKA (reference sequence). Losses at the gene ends were 3 bases for V and 4 bases for J; bases not matched to a gene: 8. CDR3 sequence: CSASGRGGGYEQYF. CDR3 in DNA: TGCAGTGCTAGTGGCAGGGGCGGGGGGTACGAGCAGTACTTC.

V usage is TRBV24-1 and J usage is TRBJ2-6; 11 bases agree with TRBD1. The CDR3 runs to 16 residues. Per germline, CDR1 KGHDR and CDR2 SFDVKD. After removal of 9 bases from V and 1 base from J, the junction contained 4 bases not matched to a gene. CDR3 protein: CATSRDRGSGANVLTF. CDR3 sequence (DNA): TGTGCCACCTCCCGGGACAGGGGGTCTGGGGCCAACGTCCTGACTTTC.

This chain uses TRBV18 with TRBJ2-1; 10 positions agree with TRBD1. Germline CDR1 KGHSH, CDR2 LQKENI. This CDR3 is 15 amino acids long. The V segment lost 6 bases and the J segment 1 base; nucleotides outside the gene matches: 3. CDR3 sequence (DNA): TGTGCCAGCTCTCTGGACAGGGGGTCCTACAATGAGCAGTTCTTC. It specifies CASSLDRGSYNEQFF. Looking up the rest from reference TRBV18 and TRBJ2-1 gives the full variable domain: NAGVMQNPRHLVRRRGQEARLRCSPMKGHSHVYWYRQLPEEGLKFMVYLQKENIIDESGMPKERFSAEFPKEGPSILRIQQVVRGDSAAYFCASSLDRGSYNEQFFGPGTRLTVL.

The chain employs TRBV18 and TRBJ2-7; 9 bases fit TRBD1. Germline CDR1 is KGHSH and CDR2 is LQKENI. The CDR3 spans 15 residues. The J segment lost 0 bases and the V segment lost 5 bases, leaving 5 bases of the junction unmatched. Here the CDR3 DNA reads TGTGCCAGCTCAACAGGACAGGGGAGCTCCTACGAGCAGTACTTC. Its translation: CASSTGQGSSYEQYF. Supplemented by reference TRBV18 and TRBJ2-7, the full variable domain reads NAGVMQNPRHLVRRRGQEARLRCSPMKGHSHVYWYRQLPEEGLKFMVYLQKENIIDESGMPKERFSAEFPKEGPSILRIQQVVRGDSAAYFCASSTGQGSSYEQYFGPGTRLTVT.

This clone was found a few times. This chain connects TRBV7-9 to TRBJ1-2; tentative D call: TRBD1 (6 bases). The V end was cut by 1 base, the J end by 6 bases, with 12 bases between. Germline CDR1 is SEHNR and CDR2 is FQNEAQ (reference sequence). The CDR3 extends over 14 amino acids. This CDR3 is CASSLGGLFDGYTF. CDR3 in DNA: TGTGCCAGCAGCTTAGGGGGGCTCTTTGATGGCTACACCTTC. Variable domain in full (rest from reference TRBV7-9 and TRBJ1-2): DTGVSQNPRHKITKRGQNVTFRCDPISEHNRLYWYRQTLGQGPEFLTYFQNEAQLEKSRLLSDRFSAERPKGSFSTLEIQRTEQGDSAMYLCASSLGGLFDGYTFGSGTRLTVV.